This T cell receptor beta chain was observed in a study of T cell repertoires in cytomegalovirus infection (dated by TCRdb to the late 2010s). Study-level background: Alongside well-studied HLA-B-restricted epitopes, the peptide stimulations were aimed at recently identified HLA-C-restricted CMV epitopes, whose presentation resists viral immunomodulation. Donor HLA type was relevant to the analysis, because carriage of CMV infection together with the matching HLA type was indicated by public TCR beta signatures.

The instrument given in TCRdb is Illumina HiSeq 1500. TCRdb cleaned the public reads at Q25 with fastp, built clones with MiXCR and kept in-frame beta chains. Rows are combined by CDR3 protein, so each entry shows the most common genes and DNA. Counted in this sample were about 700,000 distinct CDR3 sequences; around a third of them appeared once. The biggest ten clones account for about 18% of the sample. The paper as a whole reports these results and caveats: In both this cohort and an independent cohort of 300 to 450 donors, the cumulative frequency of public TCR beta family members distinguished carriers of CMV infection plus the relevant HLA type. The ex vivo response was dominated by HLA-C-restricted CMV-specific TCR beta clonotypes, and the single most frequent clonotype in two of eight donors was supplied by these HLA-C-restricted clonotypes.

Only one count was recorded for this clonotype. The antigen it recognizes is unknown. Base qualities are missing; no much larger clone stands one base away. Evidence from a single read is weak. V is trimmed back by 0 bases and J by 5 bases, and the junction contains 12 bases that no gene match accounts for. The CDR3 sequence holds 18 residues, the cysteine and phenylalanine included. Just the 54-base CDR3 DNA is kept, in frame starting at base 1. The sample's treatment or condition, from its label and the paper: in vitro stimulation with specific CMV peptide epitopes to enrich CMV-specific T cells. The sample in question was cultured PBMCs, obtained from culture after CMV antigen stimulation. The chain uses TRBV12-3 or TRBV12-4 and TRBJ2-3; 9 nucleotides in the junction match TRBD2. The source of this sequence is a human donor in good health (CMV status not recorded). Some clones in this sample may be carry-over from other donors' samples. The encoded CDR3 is CASSLATLGGGAIDTQYF. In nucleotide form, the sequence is TGTGCCAGCAGTTTAGCCACCTTGGGCGGGGGGGCCATAGATACGCAGTATTTT.